This T cell receptor beta chain was identified in a study of Tregs in tolerant kidney transplant recipients. Study-level findings and limits: Some patients' samples used different primers over time, so nucleotide sequences weren't comparable. Antigen-driven expansion was suggested because donor-specific Tregs expanded more than all Tregs in tolerant patients. Biological reproducibility was not directly addressed in this study.

Some clones are missing from TCRdb's copy, which holds only in-frame ones; the method was immunoSEQ multiplex PCR. Among fewer than 95,000 clones listed, more than 85% were seen once. The V gene lost 1 base and the J gene lost 2 bases, with 8 bases spanning the gap. In germline, CDR1 is SSHAT, CDR2 FNYEAQ (reference sequence). The CDR3 has 14 amino acids. With respect to this clone: Antigen unknown.

Recipients received nonmyeloablative bone marrow transplants from related graft donors, with transient mixed chimerism. The chain employs TRBV7-7 and TRBJ2-5, with a weak D call TRBD2 (5 bases). The TCR comes from a human patient who received a combined kidney and bone marrow transplant. Some T cells may have come from the graft donor. The sample was CD4+ T cells from blood (PBMCs), taken 12 months after the transplant. CDR3 region: CASSLGLAQETQYF. In DNA, the CDR3 is TGTGCCAGCAGCTTAGGGCTAGCTCAAGAGACCCAGTACTTC.